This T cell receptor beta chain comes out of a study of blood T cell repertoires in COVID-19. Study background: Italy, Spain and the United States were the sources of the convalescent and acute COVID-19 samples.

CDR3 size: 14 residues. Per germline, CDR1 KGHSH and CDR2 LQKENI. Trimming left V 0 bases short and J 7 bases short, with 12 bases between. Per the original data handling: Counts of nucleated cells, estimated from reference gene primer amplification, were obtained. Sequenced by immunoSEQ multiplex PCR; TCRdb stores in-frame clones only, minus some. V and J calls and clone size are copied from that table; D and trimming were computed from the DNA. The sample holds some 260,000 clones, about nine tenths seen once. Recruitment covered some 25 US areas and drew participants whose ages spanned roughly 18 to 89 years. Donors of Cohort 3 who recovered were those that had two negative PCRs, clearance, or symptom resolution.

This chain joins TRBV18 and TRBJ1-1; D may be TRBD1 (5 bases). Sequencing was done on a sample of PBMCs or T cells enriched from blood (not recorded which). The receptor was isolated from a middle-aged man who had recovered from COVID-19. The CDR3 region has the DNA TGTGCCAGCTCACCACCTGGGGGGGGAGGTGAAGCTTTCTTT. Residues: CASSPPGGGGEAFF.